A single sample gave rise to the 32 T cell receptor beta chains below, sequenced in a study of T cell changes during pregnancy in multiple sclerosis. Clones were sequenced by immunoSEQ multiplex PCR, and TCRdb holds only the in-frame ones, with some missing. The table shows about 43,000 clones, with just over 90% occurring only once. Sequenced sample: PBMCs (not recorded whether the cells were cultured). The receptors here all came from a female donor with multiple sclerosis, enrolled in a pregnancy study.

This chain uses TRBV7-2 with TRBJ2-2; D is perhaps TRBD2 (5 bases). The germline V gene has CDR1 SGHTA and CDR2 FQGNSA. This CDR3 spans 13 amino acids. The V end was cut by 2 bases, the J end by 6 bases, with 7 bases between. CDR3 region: CASSLLLAGELFF. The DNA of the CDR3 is TGTGCCAGCAGCTTATTACTAGCCGGGGAGCTGTTTTTT.

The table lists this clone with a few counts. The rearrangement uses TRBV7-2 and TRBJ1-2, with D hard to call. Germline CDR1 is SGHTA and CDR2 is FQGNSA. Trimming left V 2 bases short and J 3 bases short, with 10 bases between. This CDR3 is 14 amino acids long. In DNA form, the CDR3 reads TGTGCCAGCAGCTTAAAAACAGAGCACTATGGCTACACCTTC. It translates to CASSLKTEHYGYTF.

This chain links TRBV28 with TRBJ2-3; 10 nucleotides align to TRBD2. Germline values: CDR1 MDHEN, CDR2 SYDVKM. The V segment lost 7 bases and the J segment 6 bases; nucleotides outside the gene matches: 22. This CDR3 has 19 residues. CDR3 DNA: TGTGCCAGCATAGGTCAGGGAGACCAAAGCGGGAGGGTCTGGGATACGCAGTATTTT. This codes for CASIGQGDQSGRVWDTQYF.

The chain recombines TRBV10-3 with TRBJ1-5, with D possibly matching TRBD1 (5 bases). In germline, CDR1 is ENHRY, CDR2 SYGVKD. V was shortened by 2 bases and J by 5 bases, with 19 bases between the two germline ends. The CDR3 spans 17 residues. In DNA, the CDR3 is TGTGCCATCAGTGAGGACATGGGAAGGGACGGTCATCAGCCCCAGCATTTT. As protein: CAISEDMGRDGHQPQHF.

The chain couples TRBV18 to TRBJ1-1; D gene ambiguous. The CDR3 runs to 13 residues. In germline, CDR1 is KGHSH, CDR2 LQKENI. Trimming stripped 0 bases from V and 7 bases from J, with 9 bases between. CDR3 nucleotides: TGTGCCAGCTCACCACCGATTGGCGGTGAAGCTTTCTTT. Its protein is CASSPPIGGEAFF.

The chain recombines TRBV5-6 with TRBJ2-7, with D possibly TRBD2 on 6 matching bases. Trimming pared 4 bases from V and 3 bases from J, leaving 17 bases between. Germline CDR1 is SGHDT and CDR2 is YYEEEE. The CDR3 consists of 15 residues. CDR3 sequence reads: CASSLRDSYHYEQYF. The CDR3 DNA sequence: TGTGCCAGCAGCCTCCGGGACTCATACCACTACGAGCAGTACTTC. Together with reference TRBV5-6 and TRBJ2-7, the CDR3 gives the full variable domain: DAGVTQSPTHLIKTRGQQVTLRCSPKSGHDTVSWYQQALGQGPQFIFQYYEEEERQRGNFPDRFSGHQFPNYSSELNVNALLLGDSALYLCASSLRDSYHYEQYFGPGTRLTVT.

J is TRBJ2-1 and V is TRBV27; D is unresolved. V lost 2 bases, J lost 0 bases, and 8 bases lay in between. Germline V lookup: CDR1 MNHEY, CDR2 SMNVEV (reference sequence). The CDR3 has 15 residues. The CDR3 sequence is CASSLDSYSYNEQFF. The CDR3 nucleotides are TGTGCCAGCAGTTTAGATAGCTACTCCTACAATGAGCAGTTCTTC.

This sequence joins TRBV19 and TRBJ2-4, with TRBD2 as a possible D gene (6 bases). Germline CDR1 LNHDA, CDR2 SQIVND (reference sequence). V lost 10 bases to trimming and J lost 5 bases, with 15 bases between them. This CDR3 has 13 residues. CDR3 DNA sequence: TGTGCCACCCACCGACTAGGCGAAAACATTCAGTACTTC. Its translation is CATHRLGENIQYF. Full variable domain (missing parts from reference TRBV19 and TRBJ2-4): DGGITQSPKYLFRKEGQNVTLSCEQNLNHDAMYWYRQDPGQGLRLIYYSQIVNDFQKGDIAEGYSVSREKKESFPLTVTSAQKNPTAFYLCATHRLGENIQYFGAGTRLSVL.

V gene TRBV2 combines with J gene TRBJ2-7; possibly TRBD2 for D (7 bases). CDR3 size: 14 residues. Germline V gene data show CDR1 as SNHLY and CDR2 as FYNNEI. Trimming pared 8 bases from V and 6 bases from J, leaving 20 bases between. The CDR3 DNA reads TGTGCCAGCGATATCGGACTAGTAGGGGGCGAGCAGTACTTC. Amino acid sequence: CASDIGLVGGEQYF.

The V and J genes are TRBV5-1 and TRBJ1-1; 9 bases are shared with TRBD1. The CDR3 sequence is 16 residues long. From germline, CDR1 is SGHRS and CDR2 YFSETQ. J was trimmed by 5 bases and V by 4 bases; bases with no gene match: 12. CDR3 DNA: TGCGCCAGCAGCCTGGTCGGACAGGGGATGGGGACTGAAGCTTTCTTT. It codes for CASSLVGQGMGTEAFF.

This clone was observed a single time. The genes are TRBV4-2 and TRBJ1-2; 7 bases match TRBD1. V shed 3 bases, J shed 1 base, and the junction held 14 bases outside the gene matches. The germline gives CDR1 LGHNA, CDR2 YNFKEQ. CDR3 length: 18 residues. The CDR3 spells CASSHPDRDHNVNYGYTF. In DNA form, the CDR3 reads TGTGCCAGCAGCCACCCCGACAGGGACCATAATGTTAACTATGGCTACACCTTC.

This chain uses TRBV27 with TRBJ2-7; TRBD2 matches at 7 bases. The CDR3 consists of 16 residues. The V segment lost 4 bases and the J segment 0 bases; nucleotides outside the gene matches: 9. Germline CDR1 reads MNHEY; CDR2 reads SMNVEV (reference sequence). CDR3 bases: TGTGCCAGCAGTTCCATTTCTAGCGGAGGCTCCTACGAGCAGTACTTC. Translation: CASSSISSGGSYEQYF.

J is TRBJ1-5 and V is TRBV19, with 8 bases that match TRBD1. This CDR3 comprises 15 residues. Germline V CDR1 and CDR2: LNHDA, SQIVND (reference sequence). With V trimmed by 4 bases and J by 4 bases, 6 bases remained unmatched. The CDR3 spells CASSTWGQENQPQHF. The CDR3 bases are TGTGCCAGTAGTACCTGGGGACAGGAAAATCAGCCCCAGCATTTT. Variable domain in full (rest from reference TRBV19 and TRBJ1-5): DGGITQSPKYLFRKEGQNVTLSCEQNLNHDAMYWYRQDPGQGLRLIYYSQIVNDFQKGDIAEGYSVSREKKESFPLTVTSAQKNPTAFYLCASSTWGQENQPQHFGDGTRLSIL.

The CDR3 coding sequence is TGTGCCAGCTCACCGGGGGCAGTTAATGAAAAACTGTTTTTT. Encoded protein: CASSPGAVNEKLFF. This chain links TRBV18 with TRBJ1-4; D is possibly TRBD1 (6 bases). The CDR3 is made up of 14 amino acids. Germline values: CDR1 KGHSH, CDR2 LQKENI. V lost 3 bases, J lost 4 bases, and 9 bases lay in between.

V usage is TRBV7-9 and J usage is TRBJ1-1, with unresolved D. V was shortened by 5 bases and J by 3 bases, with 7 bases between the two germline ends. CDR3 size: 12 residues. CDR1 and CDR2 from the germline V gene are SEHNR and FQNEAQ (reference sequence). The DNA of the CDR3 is TGTGCCAGCAGCCCCGGGTACACTGAAGCTTTCTTT. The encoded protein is CASSPGYTEAFF.

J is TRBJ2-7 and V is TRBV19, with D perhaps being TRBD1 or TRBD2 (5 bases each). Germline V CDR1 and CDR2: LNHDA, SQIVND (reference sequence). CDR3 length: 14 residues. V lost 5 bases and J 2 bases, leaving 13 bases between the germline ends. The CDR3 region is CASSAGTVTYEQYF. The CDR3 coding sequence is TGTGCCAGTAGTGCCGGGACGGTGACCTACGAGCAGTACTTC.

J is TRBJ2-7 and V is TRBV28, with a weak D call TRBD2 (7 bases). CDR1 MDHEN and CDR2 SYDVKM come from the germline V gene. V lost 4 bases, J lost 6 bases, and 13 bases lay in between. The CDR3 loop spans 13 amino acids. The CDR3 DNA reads TGTGCCAGCAGTTCCTCGGGGGGCGGCGAGCAGTACTTC. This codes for CASSSSGGGEQYF. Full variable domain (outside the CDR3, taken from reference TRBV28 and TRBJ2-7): DVKVTQSSRYLVKRTGEKVFLECVQDMDHENMFWYRQDPGLGLRLIYFSYDVKMKEKGDIPEGYSVSREKKERFSLILESASTNQTSMYLCASSSSGGGEQYFGPGTRLTVT.

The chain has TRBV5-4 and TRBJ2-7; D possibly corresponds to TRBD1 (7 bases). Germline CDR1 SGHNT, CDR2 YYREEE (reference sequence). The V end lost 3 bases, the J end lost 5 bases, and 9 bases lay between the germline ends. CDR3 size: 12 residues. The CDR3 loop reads CASSSGGNEQYF. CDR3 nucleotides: TGTGCCAGCAGCTCAGGGGGGAACGAGCAGTACTTC.

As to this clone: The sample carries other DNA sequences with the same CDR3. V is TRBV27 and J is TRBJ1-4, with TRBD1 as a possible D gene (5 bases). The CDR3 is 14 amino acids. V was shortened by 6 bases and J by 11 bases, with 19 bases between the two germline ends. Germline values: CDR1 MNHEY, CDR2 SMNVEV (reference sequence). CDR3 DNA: TGTGCCAGCAGCTTAGCAGGGTCGGGCGGGAAACTGTTTTTT. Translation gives CASSLAGSGGKLFF.

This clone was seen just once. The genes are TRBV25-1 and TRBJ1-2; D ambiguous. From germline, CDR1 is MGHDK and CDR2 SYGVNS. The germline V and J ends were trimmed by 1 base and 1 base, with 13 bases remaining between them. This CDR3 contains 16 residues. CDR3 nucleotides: TGTGCCAGCAGTGAATTAGAGGGAGGGATTAACTATGGCTACACCTTC. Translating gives CASSELEGGINYGYTF.

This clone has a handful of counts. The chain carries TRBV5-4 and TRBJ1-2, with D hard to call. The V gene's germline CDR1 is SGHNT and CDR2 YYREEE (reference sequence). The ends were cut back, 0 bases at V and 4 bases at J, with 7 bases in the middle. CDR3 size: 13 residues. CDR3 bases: TGTGCCAGCAGCTTGGGCAGTGCCTATGGCTACACCTTC. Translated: CASSLGSAYGYTF.

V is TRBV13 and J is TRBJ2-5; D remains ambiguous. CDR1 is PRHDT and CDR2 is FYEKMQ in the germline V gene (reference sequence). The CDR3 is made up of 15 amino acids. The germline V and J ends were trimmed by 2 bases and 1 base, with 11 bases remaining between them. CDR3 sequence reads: CASSLTALAQETQYF. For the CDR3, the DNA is TGTGCCAGCAGCTTAACCGCCTTGGCCCAAGAGACCCAGTACTTC.

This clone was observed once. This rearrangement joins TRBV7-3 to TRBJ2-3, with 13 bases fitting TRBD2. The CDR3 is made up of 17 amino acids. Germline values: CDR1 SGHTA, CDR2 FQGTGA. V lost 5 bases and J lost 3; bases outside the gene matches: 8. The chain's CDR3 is CASSPKGLAGITDTQYF. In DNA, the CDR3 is TGTGCCAGCAGCCCCAAGGGACTAGCGGGAATTACAGATACGCAGTATTTT. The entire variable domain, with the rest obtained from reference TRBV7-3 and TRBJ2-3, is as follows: GAGVSQTPSNKVTEKGKYVELRCDPISGHTALYWYRQSLGQGPEFLIYFQGTGAADDSGLPNDRFFAVRPEGSVSTLKIQRTERGDSAVYLCASSPKGLAGITDTQYFGPGTRLTVL.

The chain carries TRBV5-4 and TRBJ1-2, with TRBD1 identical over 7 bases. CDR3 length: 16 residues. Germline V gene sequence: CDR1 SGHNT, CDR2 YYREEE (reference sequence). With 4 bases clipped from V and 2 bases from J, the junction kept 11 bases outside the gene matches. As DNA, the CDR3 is TGTGCCAGCAGCGTACTAGGAACAGGGGACAACTATGGCTACACCTTC. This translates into CASSVLGTGDNYGYTF.

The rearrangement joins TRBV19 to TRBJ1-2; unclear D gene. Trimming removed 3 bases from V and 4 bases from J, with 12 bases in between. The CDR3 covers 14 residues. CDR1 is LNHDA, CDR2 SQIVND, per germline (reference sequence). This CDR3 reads CASSIPGITYGYTF. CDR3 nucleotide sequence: TGTGCCAGTAGTATCCCTGGAATTACCTATGGCTACACCTTC.

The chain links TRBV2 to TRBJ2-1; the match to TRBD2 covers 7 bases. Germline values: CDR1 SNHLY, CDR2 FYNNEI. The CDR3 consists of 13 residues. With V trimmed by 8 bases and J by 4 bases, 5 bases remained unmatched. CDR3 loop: CASLRERYNEQFF. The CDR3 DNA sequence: TGTGCCAGCTTGCGGGAGAGGTACAATGAGCAGTTCTTC. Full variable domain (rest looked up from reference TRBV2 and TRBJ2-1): EPEVTQTPSHQVTQMGQEVILRCVPISNHLYFYWYRQILGQKVEFLVSFYNNEISEKSEIFDDQFSVERPDGSNFTLKIRSTKLEDSAMYFCASLRERYNEQFFGPGTRLTVL.

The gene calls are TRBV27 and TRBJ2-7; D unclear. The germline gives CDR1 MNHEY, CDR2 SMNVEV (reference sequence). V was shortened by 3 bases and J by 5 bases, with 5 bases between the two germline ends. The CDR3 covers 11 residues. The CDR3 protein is CASSLGHEQYF. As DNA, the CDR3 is TGTGCCAGCAGTTTGGGTCACGAGCAGTACTTC.

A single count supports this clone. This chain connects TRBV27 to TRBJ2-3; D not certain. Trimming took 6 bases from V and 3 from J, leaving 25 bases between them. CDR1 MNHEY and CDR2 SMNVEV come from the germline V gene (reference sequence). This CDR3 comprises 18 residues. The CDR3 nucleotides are TGTGCCAGCAGACCCCTATTTATCGAAGAGATTATTACAGATACGCAGTATTTT. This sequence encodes CASRPLFIEEIITDTQYF.

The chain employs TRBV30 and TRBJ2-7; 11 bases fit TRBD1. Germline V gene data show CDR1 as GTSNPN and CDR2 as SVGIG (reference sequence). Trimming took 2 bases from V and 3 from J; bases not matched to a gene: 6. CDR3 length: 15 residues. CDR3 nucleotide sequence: TGTGCCTGGAGTCACGGGACAGGGGGTTTCTACGAGCAGTACTTC. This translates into CAWSHGTGGFYEQYF.

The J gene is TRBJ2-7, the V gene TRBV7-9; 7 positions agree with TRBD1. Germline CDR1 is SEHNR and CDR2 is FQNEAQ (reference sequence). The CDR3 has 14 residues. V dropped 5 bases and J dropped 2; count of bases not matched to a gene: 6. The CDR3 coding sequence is TGTGCCAGCAGCGCAGGGACAGCCCCCTACGAGCAGTACTTC. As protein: CASSAGTAPYEQYF.

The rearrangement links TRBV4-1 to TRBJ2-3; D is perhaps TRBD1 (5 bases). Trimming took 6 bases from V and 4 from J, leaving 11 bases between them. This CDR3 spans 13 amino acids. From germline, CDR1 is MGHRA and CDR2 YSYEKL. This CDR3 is CASSPWGSDTQYF. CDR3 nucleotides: TGCGCCAGCAGTCCGTGGGGCTCAGATACGCAGTATTTT.

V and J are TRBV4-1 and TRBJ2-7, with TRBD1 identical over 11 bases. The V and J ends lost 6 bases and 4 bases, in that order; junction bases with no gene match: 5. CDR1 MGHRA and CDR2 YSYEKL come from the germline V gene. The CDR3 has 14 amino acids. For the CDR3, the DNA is TGCGCCAGCAGTCCAGGACAGGGGGCTTACGAGCAGTACTTC. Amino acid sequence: CASSPGQGAYEQYF.